This TCR beta chain was retrieved from a study of beta chain features in type 1 diabetes. Study in general: Comparable age, gender and cell yields were observed in patients relative to healthy donors. The examined sorted cells totaled 85 million to 120 million across samples.

Expressed TCRB transcripts were sequenced because the entire RNA isolate underwent reverse transcription. Produced via immunoSEQ multiplex PCR; TCRdb's table is partial and in-frame only. The repertoire includes 900,000 or so clones, roughly a sixth of them detected once, and 0.023% sits in the top ten. General study points: Comparison showed that naive, central memory and Treg TCRB repertoires appeared more similar among patients than among healthy donors. In all four CD4+ subsets, TCRB CDR3 length was significantly, moderately reduced in type 1 diabetes.

Only a few counts were recorded for this clone. Its antigen is as yet unknown. CDR1 and CDR2 (germline): SGHAT, FQDESV (reference sequence). The trim removed 5 bases at V and 7 bases at J, leaving 12 bases unmatched. The CDR3 sequence is 16 residues long. The TCR comes from a woman between 18 and 29 years old in good health. The V and J genes are TRBV11-1 and TRBJ2-1, with TRBD1 matching over 9 bases. Sequenced sample: naive CD4+ T cells from blood. The CDR3 sequence is CASSQTTGTGMNEQFF. In DNA, the CDR3 is TGTGCCAGCAGCCAGACAACCGGGACAGGGATGAATGAGCAGTTCTTC.